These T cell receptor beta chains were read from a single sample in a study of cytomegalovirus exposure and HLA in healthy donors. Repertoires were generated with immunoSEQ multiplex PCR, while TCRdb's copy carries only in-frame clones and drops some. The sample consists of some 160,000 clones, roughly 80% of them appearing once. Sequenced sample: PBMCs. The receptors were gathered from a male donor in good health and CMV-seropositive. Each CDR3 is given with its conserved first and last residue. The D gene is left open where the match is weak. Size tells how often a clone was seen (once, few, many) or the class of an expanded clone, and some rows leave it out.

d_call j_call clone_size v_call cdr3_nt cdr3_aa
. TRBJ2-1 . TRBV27 TGTGCCAGCAGTTTATGGCTAGCAGGTGAGCAGTTCTTC CASSLWLAGEQFF
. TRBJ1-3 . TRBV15 TGTGCCACCAGCAGAGAGCCGGGGAGCTCTGGAAACACCATATATTTT CATSREPGSSGNTIYF
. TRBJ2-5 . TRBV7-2 TGTGCCAGCAGCCCCGAGGCACAGGGGAGGAAGACCCAGTACTTC CASSPEAQGRKTQYF
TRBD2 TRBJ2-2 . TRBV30 TGTGCCTGGAGTGCTACTAGCGGGAGAGGGAACACCGGGGAGCTGTTTTTT CAWSATSGRGNTGELFF
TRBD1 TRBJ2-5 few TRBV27 TGTGCCAGCAGTGCTCACTTCGGGACAGGGGGCAGGGAGACCCAGTACTTC CASSAHFGTGGRETQYF
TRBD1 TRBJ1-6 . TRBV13 TGTGCCAGCACAAGTGGGACAGACGTTTCGACCCTCCACTTT CASTSGTDVSTLHF
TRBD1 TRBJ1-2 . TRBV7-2 TGTGCCAGCAGCTCGACAGGGGTGGGCTACACCTTC CASSSTGVGYTF
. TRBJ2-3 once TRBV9 TGTGCCAGCAGCGTAGGAGACCGCGGGATGGGTACGCAGTATTTT CASSVGDRGMGTQYF
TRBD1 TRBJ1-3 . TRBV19 TGTGCCAGTATCCGCGGCAGGGGGCCTGGAAACACCATATATTTT CASIRGRGPGNTIYF
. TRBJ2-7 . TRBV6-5 TGTGCCAGCACCGCGGGACGCTCCTACGAGCAGTACTTC CASTAGRSYEQYF
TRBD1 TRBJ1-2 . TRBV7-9 TGTGCCAGCAGTCACGGAACAGGGGGTGGCTATGGCTACACCTTC CASSHGTGGGYGYTF
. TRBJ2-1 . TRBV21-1 TGTGCCAGCAGCAAGTTGCCAGGGGGCGATGAGCAGTTCTTC CASSKLPGGDEQFF
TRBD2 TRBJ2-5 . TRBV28 TGTGCCAGCAGTTTGCCTAGCGGGAGGGGTCAAGAGACCCAGTACTTC CASSLPSGRGQETQYF
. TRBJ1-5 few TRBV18 TGTGCCAGCTCAAGAGAGTTCGCTAATCAGCCCCAGCATTTT CASSREFANQPQHF
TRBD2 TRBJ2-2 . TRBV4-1 TGCGCCAGCAGCCAACAGGGTGGCAGCGGGGTGTGGAACACCGGGGAGCTGTTTTTT CASSQQGGSGVWNTGELFF
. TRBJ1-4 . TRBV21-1 TGTGCCAGCAGCCGACGGACAGGGGCTAATGAAAAACTGTTTTTT CASSRRTGANEKLFF
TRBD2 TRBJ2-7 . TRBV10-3 TGTGCCATCAGGACTAGCCCCTTCACCCGCGAGCAGTACTTC CAIRTSPFTREQYF
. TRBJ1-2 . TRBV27 TGTGCCAGCAAGAGACAGGATATATCCTATGGCTACACCTTC CASKRQDISYGYTF
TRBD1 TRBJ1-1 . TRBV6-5 TGTGCCAGCAGTTACTACTCAGGGGGCACTGAAGCTTTCTTT CASSYYSGGTEAFF
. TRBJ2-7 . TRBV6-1 TGTGCCAGCAACAGGAGGGAATCTAGCTCCTACGAGCAGTACTTC CASNRRESSSYEQYF
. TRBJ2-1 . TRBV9 TGTGCCAGCAGCGTAGCCCGGAATGAGCAGTTCTTC CASSVARNEQFF
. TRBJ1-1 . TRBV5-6 TGTGCCAGCAGCTTGTATTCGGCAGGGGCGTATATTGAAGCTTTCTTT CASSLYSAGAYIEAFF
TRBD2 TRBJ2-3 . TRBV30 TGTGCCTGGAGTGAAGCGGGGGGGCGAAGAGATACGCAGTATTTT CAWSEAGGRRDTQYF
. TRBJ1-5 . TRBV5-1 TGCGCCAGCAGACCGGACACGAGCAATCAGCCCCAGCATTTT CASRPDTSNQPQHF
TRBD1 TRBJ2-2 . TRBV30 TGTGCCTGGAGTTTGGGACAGGGGCGGACCGGGGAGCTGTTTTTT CAWSLGQGRTGELFF
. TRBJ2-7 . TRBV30 TGTGCCTGGTCCCCGACAGATTATTCCTACGAGCAGTACTTC CAWSPTDYSYEQYF
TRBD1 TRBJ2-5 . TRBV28 TGTGCCAGCAGCCTTTCAGGGGGCCAAGAGACCCAGTACTTC CASSLSGGQETQYF
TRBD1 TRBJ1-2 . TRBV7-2 TGTGCCAGCAGCCCCGGACAGGACTATGGCTACACCTTC CASSPGQDYGYTF
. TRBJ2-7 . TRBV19 TGTGCCAGTAGTGGGGCAGCAAGCTACGAGCAGTACTTC CASSGAASYEQYF
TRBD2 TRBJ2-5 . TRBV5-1 TGCGCCAGCAGCTCGGGACTAGCGGGAGGGCCTGTTGGAGAGACCCAGTACTTC CASSSGLAGGPVGETQYF
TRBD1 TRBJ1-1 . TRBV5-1 TGCGCCAGCAGCTGGGGACAGCGGAACACTGAAGCTTTCTTT CASSWGQRNTEAFF
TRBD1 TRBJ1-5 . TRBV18 TGTGCCAGCTCACCAAAAGGGTCGACAGGGACCTTTAATCAGCCCCAGCATTTT CASSPKGSTGTFNQPQHF
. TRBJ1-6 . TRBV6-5 TGTGCCAGCAGTTACTCAGAGCGTAATTATAATTCACCCCTCCACTTT CASSYSERNYNSPLHF
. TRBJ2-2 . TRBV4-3 TGCGCCAGCAGCCAAGATTGGACACGTAACACCGGGGAGCTGTTTTTT CASSQDWTRNTGELFF
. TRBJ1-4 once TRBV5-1 TGCGCCAGCGGGAGTGCAACTAATGAAAAACTGTTTTTT CASGSATNEKLFF
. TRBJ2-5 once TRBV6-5 TGTGCCAGCAGCCGGGGATACCAAGAGACCCAGTACTTC CASSRGYQETQYF
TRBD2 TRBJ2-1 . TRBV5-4 TGTGCCAGCAGCCCCGGACTAGCGGGATTCTACAATGAGCAGTTCTTC CASSPGLAGFYNEQFF
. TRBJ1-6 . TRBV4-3 TGCGCCAGCAGCCAAGATTACAGGTATAATTCACCCCTCCACTTT CASSQDYRYNSPLHF
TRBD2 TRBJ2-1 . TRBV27 TGTGCCAGCAGTTCGGGTAGGCTAGCGGGAGACAATGAGCAGTTCTTC CASSSGRLAGDNEQFF
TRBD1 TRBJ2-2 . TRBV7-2 TGTGCCAGCAGCTTAAAGACAGGGGCCTCGGGGGAGCTGTTTTTT CASSLKTGASGELFF